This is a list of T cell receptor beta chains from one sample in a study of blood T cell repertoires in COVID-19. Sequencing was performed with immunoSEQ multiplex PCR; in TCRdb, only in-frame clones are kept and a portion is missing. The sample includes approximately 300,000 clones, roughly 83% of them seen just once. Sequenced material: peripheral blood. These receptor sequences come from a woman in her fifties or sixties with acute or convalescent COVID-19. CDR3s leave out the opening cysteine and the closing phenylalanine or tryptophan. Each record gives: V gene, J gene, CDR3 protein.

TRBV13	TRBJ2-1	ASSPSYNEQF
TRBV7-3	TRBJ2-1	ASSPSSPGNEQF
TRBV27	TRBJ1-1	ASSLSRNTEAF
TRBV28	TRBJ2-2	ASSSPRDRVDGELF
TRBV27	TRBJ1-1	ASSSYRDRDGTEAF
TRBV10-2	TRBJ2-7	ASSVILGRDSGQY
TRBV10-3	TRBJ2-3	AISARLAAEPYTDTQY
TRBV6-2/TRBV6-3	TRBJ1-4	ASSYDYNEKLF
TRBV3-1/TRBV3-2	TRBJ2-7	ASSQAGGPTKQY
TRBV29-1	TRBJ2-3	SVVSGGFLTDTQY
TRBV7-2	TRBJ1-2	ASSSDADYYGYT
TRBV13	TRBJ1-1	ASSLGLTGGAEAF
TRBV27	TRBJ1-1	ASSLRTGALGEAF
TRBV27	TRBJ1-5	ASSLTGYQPQH
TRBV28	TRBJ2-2	ASTIAGATGELF
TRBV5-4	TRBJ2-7	ASSLGLAGVTVYEQY
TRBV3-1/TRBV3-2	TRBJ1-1	ASIEQGDTEAF
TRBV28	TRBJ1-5	ASSTYSNQPQH
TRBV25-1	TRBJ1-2	ASTGRGNYGYT
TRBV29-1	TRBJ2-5	SVVWWETGTQETQY
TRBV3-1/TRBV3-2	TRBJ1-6	ASSQDGANSPLH
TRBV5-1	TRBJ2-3	ASSLYGAGTTDTQY
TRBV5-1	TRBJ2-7	ASSLFPGTSGSSHEQY
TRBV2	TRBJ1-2	ASSRTVLNYGYT
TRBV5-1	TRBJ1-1	ASSLDSVATEAF
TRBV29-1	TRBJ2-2	SVIGTGGPGELF
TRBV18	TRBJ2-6	ASSPSLSGANVLT
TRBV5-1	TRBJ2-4	ASTYYTGTSDIQY
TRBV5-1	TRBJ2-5	ASSLALAGVGETQY
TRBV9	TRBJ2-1	ASSGGGRASNEQF
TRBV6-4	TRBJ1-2	ASSDSGTGIYGYT
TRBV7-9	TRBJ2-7	ASSLSGTGGEQY
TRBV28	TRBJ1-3	ASTNGGTSGNTIY
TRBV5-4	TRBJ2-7	ASRDRGRPDEQY
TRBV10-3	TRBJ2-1	AISVGLADNEQF